Sequencing of this TCR beta chain was carried out in a study of identical twins. Concerning this clonotype itself: Its antigen is unidentified.

MiXCR, run by TCRdb on the 5' RACE reads, gives a single entry per CDR3 protein. The profile shows 400,000 to 550,000 distinct CDR3 sequences, 22% of them singletons. Findings and caveats of the study: Cross-sectional statistics underpinned the conclusions; the same donors were not followed.

This CDR3 region has 14 residues. Germline lookup yields CDR1 SEHNR and CDR2 FQNEAQ (reference sequence). V shed 2 bases and J 14 bases; nucleotides not matched to a gene: 10. These sequences were also reported in another study, on T cells expressing NK-cell markers.

Material: CD4+ T cells sorted from blood. The chain carries TRBV7-9 and TRBJ2-1; TRBD2 matches 9 bases. The source of this sequence is a woman in her late teens or twenties in good health. The CDR3 spells CASSLFRDGTSKFF. In nucleotides, the CDR3 is TGTGCCAGCAGCTTATTTAGGGATGGGACTAGCAAGTTCTTC. Drawing the rest from reference TRBV7-9 and TRBJ2-1, the complete variable domain is DTGVSQNPRHKITKRGQNVTFRCDPISEHNRLYWYRQTLGQGPEFLTYFQNEAQLEKSRLLSDRFSAERPKGSFSTLEIQRTEQGDSAMYLCASSLFRDGTSKFFGPGTRLTVL.